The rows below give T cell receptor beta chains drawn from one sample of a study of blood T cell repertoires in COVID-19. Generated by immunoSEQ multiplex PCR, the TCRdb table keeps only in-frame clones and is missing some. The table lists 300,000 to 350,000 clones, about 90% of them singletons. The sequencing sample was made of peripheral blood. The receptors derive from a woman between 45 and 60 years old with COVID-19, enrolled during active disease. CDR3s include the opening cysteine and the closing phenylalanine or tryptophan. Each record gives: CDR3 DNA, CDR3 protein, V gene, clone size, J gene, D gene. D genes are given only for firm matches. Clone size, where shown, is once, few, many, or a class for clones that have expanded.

CDR3nt: TGTGCCAGCAGCCAGACAGGTTTTAGCTCTGAAGCTTTCTTT
CDR3aa: CASSQTGFSSEAFF
v_gene: TRBV6-2/TRBV6-3
abundance: NA
j_gene: TRBJ1-1
d_gene: NA

CDR3nt: TGTGCCAGCAACTACACAGGGAACCTTAATTCACCCCTCCACTTT
CDR3aa: CASNYTGNLNSPLHF
v_gene: TRBV7-2
abundance: NA
j_gene: TRBJ1-6
d_gene: NA

CDR3nt: TGTGCCAGCCATTTCCTTCCGACAGATAACTATGGCTACACCTTC
CDR3aa: CASHFLPTDNYGYTF
v_gene: TRBV6-5
abundance: NA
j_gene: TRBJ1-2
d_gene: NA

CDR3nt: TGTGCCAGCAGTTTCGGGACAGAGTACGAGCAGTACTTC
CDR3aa: CASSFGTEYEQYF
v_gene: TRBV12-3/TRBV12-4
abundance: once
j_gene: TRBJ2-7
d_gene: TRBD1

CDR3nt: TGTGCCAGCAGTTTCCGGAGCAGCGGGAGTGGTTTTGACTACAATGAGCAGTTCTTC
CDR3aa: CASSFRSSGSGFDYNEQFF
v_gene: TRBV14
abundance: NA
j_gene: TRBJ2-1
d_gene: TRBD2

CDR3nt: TGCAGCGTTCTGGTGACAGTGACCAAAAACATTCAGTACTTC
CDR3aa: CSVLVTVTKNIQYF
v_gene: TRBV29-1
abundance: NA
j_gene: TRBJ2-4
d_gene: NA

CDR3nt: TGTGCCTGGAGTGCAACTCTATACAATGAGCAGTTCTTC
CDR3aa: CAWSATLYNEQFF
v_gene: TRBV30
abundance: once
j_gene: TRBJ2-1
d_gene: NA

CDR3nt: TGTGCCAGAAGCTCCAGGGGCAGGCCCTCCTACGAGCAGTACTTC
CDR3aa: CARSSRGRPSYEQYF
v_gene: TRBV5-3
abundance: NA
j_gene: TRBJ2-7
d_gene: NA

CDR3nt: TGTGCCAGCAGCTTCCCCGGGACAGCCTCCTACGAGCAGTACTTC
CDR3aa: CASSFPGTASYEQYF
v_gene: TRBV11-3
abundance: NA
j_gene: TRBJ2-7
d_gene: TRBD1

CDR3nt: TGTGCCAGCAGTTTGGGGGGTAACTATGGCTACACCTTC
CDR3aa: CASSLGGNYGYTF
v_gene: TRBV12-3/TRBV12-4
abundance: NA
j_gene: TRBJ1-2
d_gene: NA

CDR3nt: TGTGCCAGCAGCTGGGGAACAGGGTTGGACTACGAGCAGTACTTC
CDR3aa: CASSWGTGLDYEQYF
v_gene: TRBV5-5
abundance: NA
j_gene: TRBJ2-7
d_gene: NA

CDR3nt: TGTGCCAGCAGCGTAGGTACAGGGGTTTTCAATGAGCAGTTCTTC
CDR3aa: CASSVGTGVFNEQFF
v_gene: TRBV9
abundance: NA
j_gene: TRBJ2-1
d_gene: TRBD1

CDR3nt: TGTGCCAGCTCACCACCCGACATAACCAACTATGGCTACACCTTC
CDR3aa: CASSPPDITNYGYTF
v_gene: TRBV18
abundance: few
j_gene: TRBJ1-2
d_gene: NA

CDR3nt: TGCAGCGTTGGGGCACAGGGCTGGAACACTGAAGCTTTCTTT
CDR3aa: CSVGAQGWNTEAFF
v_gene: TRBV29-1
abundance: NA
j_gene: TRBJ1-1
d_gene: NA

CDR3nt: TGTGCCAGCAGCTTGCAGGGGGCTTTGAACACTGAAGCTTTCTTT
CDR3aa: CASSLQGALNTEAFF
v_gene: TRBV7-3
abundance: NA
j_gene: TRBJ1-1
d_gene: TRBD1

CDR3nt: TGTGCCAGCAGCCGTTCGGGAAGACAGGGGGTAAAAGAGACCCAGTACTTC
CDR3aa: CASSRSGRQGVKETQYF
v_gene: TRBV11-2
abundance: NA
j_gene: TRBJ2-5
d_gene: TRBD1

CDR3nt: TGTGCCAGCTCATCAGGACAGGCCTGGAGCAATCAGCCCCAGCATTTT
CDR3aa: CASSSGQAWSNQPQHF
v_gene: TRBV18
abundance: NA
j_gene: TRBJ1-5
d_gene: TRBD1

CDR3nt: TGTGCCACCAGCGCCGGGACAGGGAATGAGCAGTTCTTC
CDR3aa: CATSAGTGNEQFF
v_gene: TRBV15
abundance: NA
j_gene: TRBJ2-1
d_gene: TRBD1

CDR3nt: TGTGCCAGTACCTGGACAGATTATAGCAATCAGCCCCAGCATTTT
CDR3aa: CASTWTDYSNQPQHF
v_gene: TRBV19
abundance: once
j_gene: TRBJ1-5
d_gene: NA

CDR3nt: TGTGCCAGCAGTGTACAGTCTGGGGCCAACGTCCTGACTTTC
CDR3aa: CASSVQSGANVLTF
v_gene: TRBV6-4
abundance: NA
j_gene: TRBJ2-6
d_gene: NA

CDR3nt: TGTGCCACCAGTGATTCTTCATCTCGGGGTGGAAATTCACCCCTCCACTTT
CDR3aa: CATSDSSSRGGNSPLHF
v_gene: TRBV24-1
abundance: NA
j_gene: TRBJ1-6
d_gene: NA